The next 29 T cell receptor beta chains were all read from a single sample in a study of cytomegalovirus exposure and HLA in healthy donors. It was with 60 Vbeta and 13 Jbeta primers that the PCR ran. The method was immunoSEQ multiplex PCR; TCRdb's version includes in-frame clones alone and lacks a portion of them. The profile shows under 85,000 clones, 55% to 75% of them singletons. Source material: PBMCs. Source of these receptors: a man aged 35-49 years in good health and CMV-seropositive.

This clone has just a few counts. V is TRBV5-1 and J is TRBJ2-5; tentative D call: TRBD1 (6 bases). The germline gives CDR1 SGHRS, CDR2 YFSETQ. V was pared by 4 bases and J by 5 bases, with 27 bases between. The CDR3 is 18 amino acids. The CDR3 reads CASSTGQLTKSGFETQYF. For the CDR3, the DNA is TGCGCCAGCAGCACCGGACAGCTGACCAAAAGTGGGTTTGAGACCCAGTACTTC. Supplemented by reference TRBV5-1 and TRBJ2-5, the full variable domain reads KAGVTQTPRYLIKTRGQQVTLSCSPISGHRSVSWYQQTPGQGLQFLFEYFSETQRNKGNFPGRFSGRQFSNSRSEMNVSTLELGDSALYLCASSTGQLTKSGFETQYFGPGTRLLVL.

The chain employs TRBV29-1 and TRBJ2-7; D gene uncertain. V lost 2 bases and J lost 3, with 14 bases in between. The CDR3 runs to 14 residues. Germline CDR1 and CDR2: SQVTM and ANQGSEA. Here the CDR3 reads CSVEPDETGYEQYF. The DNA for the CDR3 is TGCAGCGTTGAACCCGACGAAACGGGCTACGAGCAGTACTTC.

The rearrangement uses TRBV9 and TRBJ2-1; no clear D. The CDR3 consists of 16 residues. Trimming shortened V by 0 bases and J by 0 bases, and 10 bases separated the two germline ends. CDR1 and CDR2 (germline): SGDLS, YYNGEE. The CDR3 sequence: CASSVGLSSSYNEQFF. The CDR3 region has the DNA TGTGCCAGCAGCGTAGGACTCTCCAGCTCCTACAATGAGCAGTTCTTC.

The rearrangement joins TRBV30 to TRBJ1-1; TRBD1 might be the D (5 bases). Germline-derived CDR1 and CDR2 are GTSNPN and SVGIG (reference sequence). V was cut by 3 bases and J by 2 bases, with 10 bases left in between. This CDR3 has 13 residues. The CDR3 protein is CAWSRDYNTEAFF. In DNA form, the CDR3 reads TGTGCCTGGAGCCGGGACTACAACACTGAAGCTTTCTTT.

This chain connects TRBV4-2 to TRBJ2-1; D uncertain. From germline, CDR1 is LGHNA and CDR2 YNFKEQ. Deletions cut 0 bases from V and 0 bases from J, with 9 bases between. The CDR3 extends over 16 amino acids. As DNA, the CDR3 is TGTGCCAGCAGCCAAGAGGGCGCTACCTCCTACAATGAGCAGTTCTTC. It translates to CASSQEGATSYNEQFF.

This chain joins TRBV7-2 and TRBJ1-5; a weak D match, TRBD1 (5 bases). CDR3 length: 13 residues. CDR1 is SGHTA and CDR2 is FQGNSA in the germline V gene. Between the trimmed V and J ends, which lost 5 bases and 9 bases, there was a span of 14 bases. The CDR3 DNA reads as TGTGCCAGCAGCCCGGGACTCCAGGGGCCCCAGCATTTT. Amino acid sequence: CASSPGLQGPQHF.

The V gene is TRBV5-6, the J gene TRBJ1-1; 7 bases are shared with TRBD1. The germline CDR1 and CDR2 sequences are SGHDT and YYEEEE. The CDR3 length is 13 residues. Germline trimming cut 4 bases from V and 11 bases from J; bases unmatched to any gene: 11. The CDR3 sequence: CASSRDRTLVAFF. CDR3 in DNA: TGTGCCAGCAGCCGGGACAGAACGCTGGTGGCTTTCTTT.

This chain uses TRBV4-3 with TRBJ1-5; no firm D call. The CDR3 sequence is 15 residues long. The germline V gene has CDR1 LGHNA and CDR2 YSLEER. The V and J ends lost 1 base and 4 bases respectively, with 11 bases between them. CDR3 sequence: CASSQVVGGNQPQHF. CDR3 bases: TGCGCCAGCAGCCAAGTCGTAGGAGGGAATCAGCCCCAGCATTTT.

This clone showed up just a few times. The chain links TRBV9 to TRBJ1-3; D gene unclear. CDR3 size: 15 residues. V gave up 0 bases and J gave up 2 bases, with 9 bases separating them. The germline V gene has CDR1 SGDLS and CDR2 YYNGEE. The CDR3 sequence is CASSVGEVPGNTIYF. In nucleotides, the CDR3 is TGTGCCAGCAGCGTAGGGGAGGTCCCTGGAAACACCATATATTTT.

The chain is built from TRBV6-5 and TRBJ2-2, with 8 bases aligning to TRBD2. V lost 10 bases, J lost 6 bases, and 13 bases stayed unmatched. Germline loops: CDR1 MNHEY, CDR2 SVGAGI. The CDR3 has 15 amino acids. CDR3 protein: CAISLSSGNPGELFF. The CDR3 nucleotides read TGTGCCATCTCCTTGAGTAGCGGGAATCCCGGGGAGCTGTTTTTT.

V and J are TRBV10-3 and TRBJ2-7; 9 bases are shared with TRBD1. The trim removed 5 bases at V and 4 bases at J, leaving 6 bases unmatched. This CDR3 region has 14 residues. Germline V gives CDR1 ENHRY, CDR2 SYGVKD. The CDR3 spells CAISPGQGIYEQYF. CDR3 nucleotide sequence: TGTGCCATCAGTCCGGGACAGGGAATTTACGAGCAGTACTTC.

This rearrangement joins TRBV13 to TRBJ2-7, with D tentatively TRBD2 (6 bases). With 1 base removed from V and 5 bases from J, the gap between germline ends came to 9 bases. There are 13 residues in the CDR3. Germline V gene sequence: CDR1 PRHDT, CDR2 FYEKMQ (reference sequence). The DNA of the CDR3 is TGTGCCAGCAGCTTAGCGGGAGTGGACGAGCAGTACTTC. Its translation: CASSLAGVDEQYF.

The chain joins TRBV29-1 to TRBJ1-1, with 10 bases fitting TRBD1. Per the germline V gene, CDR1 is SQVTM and CDR2 is ANQGSEA. Losses at the gene ends were 7 bases for V and 3 bases for J; bases not matched to a gene: 17. This CDR3 contains 17 residues. CDR3 sequence: CSAKSGTGDLSYTEAFF. In DNA form, the CDR3 reads TGCAGCGCCAAGTCCGGGACAGGGGATTTGTCGTACACTGAAGCTTTCTTT.

This clone occurred a few times. V usage is TRBV5-1 and J usage is TRBJ2-3; TRBD1 matches at 8 bases. After removal of 1 base from V and 4 bases from J, the junction contained 11 bases not matched to a gene. Germline values: CDR1 SGHRS, CDR2 YFSETQ. This CDR3 spans 17 amino acids. The CDR3 bases are TGCGCCAGCAGCTTGACCGCTGGACAGGGTTGGGCAGATACGCAGTATTTT. Translated, it gives CASSLTAGQGWADTQYF.

This chain joins TRBV5-8 and TRBJ1-2, with TRBD1 matching over 7 bases. This CDR3 has 14 residues. V lost 4 bases to trimming and J lost 3 bases; unmatched junction nucleotides: 6. Germline V lookup: CDR1 SGHTS, CDR2 YDEGEE. The CDR3 DNA follows: TGTGCCAGCAGCCCCGGACAGGACTACTATGGCTACACCTTC. This sequence encodes CASSPGQDYYGYTF.

The chain links TRBV10-3 to TRBJ2-4; D is unclear. The CDR3 has 15 amino acids. Germline lookup yields CDR1 ENHRY and CDR2 SYGVKD. V was shortened by 6 bases and J by 0 bases, with 12 bases between the two germline ends. The CDR3 is CAISEERIAKNIQYF. CDR3 bases: TGTGCCATCAGCGAGGAGCGAATAGCCAAAAACATTCAGTACTTC.

This clone was counted only a few times. The gene calls are TRBV4-2 and TRBJ2-1, with TRBD2 identical over 9 bases. V lost 3 bases and J lost 4; bases outside the gene matches: 7. Germline CDR1 is LGHNA and CDR2 is YNFKEQ. This CDR3 comprises 16 residues. The CDR3 DNA sequence: TGTGCCAGCAGCCAGGAGGCGGGAGGGGGGTACAATGAGCAGTTCTTC. It specifies CASSQEAGGGYNEQFF.

This clone has more than one count but fewer than ten. The CDR3 sequence: CASSVFTSGYRTGELFF. DNA for the CDR3: TGTGCCAGCAGCGTATTCACTAGCGGGTACCGCACCGGGGAGCTGTTTTTT. J is TRBJ2-2 and V is TRBV9; 9 nucleotides line up with TRBD2. The length of the CDR3 is 17 residues. CDR1 and CDR2 (germline): SGDLS, YYNGEE. After removal of 1 base from V and 4 bases from J, the junction contained 8 bases not matched to a gene. The full variable domain, with the rest looked up from reference TRBV9 and TRBJ2-2, is DSGVTQTPKHLITATGQRVTLRCSPRSGDLSVYWYQQSLDQGLQFLIQYYNGEERAKGNILERFSAQQFPDLHSELNLSSLELGDSALYFCASSVFTSGYRTGELFFGEGSRLTVL.

The chain joins TRBV11-2 to TRBJ2-7, with TRBD2 as a possible D gene (6 bases). The CDR3 is 13 residues long. CDR1 is SGHAT and CDR2 is FQNNGV in the germline V gene. V lost 1 base and J lost 7, with 11 bases in between. The CDR3, as DNA: TGTGCCAGCAGCTTAGCGGGAGTAGGGGAGCAGTACTTC. This encodes CASSLAGVGEQYF.

The CDR3 region has the DNA TGTGCCAGCAGCCAGTCCATAGCGGGAGGTCGCAATGAGCAGTTCTTC. It codes for CASSQSIAGGRNEQFF. V usage is TRBV14 and J usage is TRBJ2-1; 10 positions agree with TRBD2. CDR1 and CDR2 (germline): SGHDN, FVKESK. The ends lost 3 bases at V and 6 bases at J; junction bases unmatched: 8. The CDR3 has 16 residues.

V and J are TRBV4-2 and TRBJ2-2; the match to TRBD2 covers 9 bases. The V gene's germline CDR1 is LGHNA and CDR2 YNFKEQ. J lost 0 bases, V lost 4 bases, and 3 bases had no gene match. The CDR3 is made up of 16 amino acids. The CDR3 loop is CASSPSGTTNTGELFF. DNA for the CDR3: TGTGCCAGCAGCCCTAGCGGGACCACGAACACCGGGGAGCTGTTTTTT.

This sequence joins TRBV11-2 and TRBJ2-1, with 8 bases matching TRBD2. The V and J ends lost 1 base and 3 bases, in that order; junction bases with no gene match: 5. Germline V gene data show CDR1 as SGHAT and CDR2 as FQNNGV. The CDR3 has 16 residues. CDR3 region: CASSLVTTSVYNEQFF. CDR3 bases: TGTGCCAGCAGCTTAGTTACGACTAGCGTCTACAATGAGCAGTTCTTC.

This chain links TRBV7-9 with TRBJ1-3, with 8 bases fitting TRBD1. There are 15 residues in the CDR3. CDR1 and CDR2 (germline): SEHNR, FQNEAQ (reference sequence). The junction had 3 bases not matched to a gene; V was cut back by 4 bases and J by 1 base. The CDR3 loop is CASSSRTGSGNTIYF. In DNA form, the CDR3 reads TGTGCCAGCAGCTCACGGACAGGGTCTGGAAACACCATATATTTT. The full variable domain, completed using reference TRBV7-9 and TRBJ1-3, is DTGVSQNPRHKITKRGQNVTFRCDPISEHNRLYWYRQTLGQGPEFLTYFQNEAQLEKSRLLSDRFSAERPKGSFSTLEIQRTEQGDSAMYLCASSSRTGSGNTIYFGEGSWLTVV.

This clone was seen only once. V is TRBV18 and J is TRBJ2-7; TRBD1 is a possible D gene (6 bases). CDR3 size: 13 residues. Germline V CDR1 and CDR2: KGHSH, LQKENI. V was pared by 5 bases and J by 6 bases, with 14 bases between. The CDR3 loop is CASSVDRAREQYF. Here the CDR3 DNA reads TGTGCCAGCTCAGTGGACAGAGCACGCGAGCAGTACTTC.

This clone was counted only a few times. The chain is built from TRBV29-1 and TRBJ2-7; 11 bases line up with TRBD1. Losses at the gene ends were 7 bases for V and 6 bases for J; bases not matched to a gene: 8. Germline CDR1 is SQVTM and CDR2 is ANQGSEA. CDR3 length: 13 residues. The CDR3 nucleotides read TGCAGCGCAGGGACCGGGACAGGGGGCGAGCAGTACTTC. It codes for CSAGTGTGGEQYF.

CDR3 protein: CASSLVRSSYEQYF. CDR3 bases: TGTGCCAGCAGCTTAGTTAGGAGCTCCTACGAGCAGTACTTC. The J gene is TRBJ2-7, the V gene TRBV11-3; D gene ambiguous. V lost 1 base to trimming and J lost 0 bases, with 7 bases between them. The CDR3 runs to 14 residues. Germline CDR1 SGHNT, CDR2 YENEEA.

V and J are TRBV7-9 and TRBJ2-2; 13 nucleotides match TRBD2. The CDR3 length is 16 residues. CDR1 SEHNR and CDR2 FQNEAQ come from the germline V gene (reference sequence). With V trimmed by 6 bases and J by 5 bases, 6 bases remained unmatched. CDR3 DNA sequence: TGTGCCAGCAGTCCCACGGGACTAGCGGGAACCGGGGAGCTGTTTTTT. As protein: CASSPTGLAGTGELFF.

The gene calls are TRBV6-5 and TRBJ2-7, with D perhaps TRBD1 (6 bases). V was clipped by 6 bases and J by 6 bases, with 18 bases between them. The CDR3 is made up of 14 amino acids. Germline V CDR1 and CDR2: MNHEY, SVGAGI. The CDR3 DNA follows: TGTGCCAGCAGAAAGAACAGGGAATCGGGCGAGCAGTACTTC. As protein: CASRKNRESGEQYF.

The chain recombines TRBV7-2 with TRBJ1-1; the D is unclear. In germline, CDR1 is SGHTA, CDR2 FQGNSA. V dropped 5 bases and J dropped 10 bases, with 17 bases sitting between them. The CDR3 length is 13 residues. CDR3 protein: CASSHPSGVLAFF. CDR3 sequence (DNA): TGTGCCAGCAGCCATCCCTCGGGTGTCCTAGCTTTCTTT.